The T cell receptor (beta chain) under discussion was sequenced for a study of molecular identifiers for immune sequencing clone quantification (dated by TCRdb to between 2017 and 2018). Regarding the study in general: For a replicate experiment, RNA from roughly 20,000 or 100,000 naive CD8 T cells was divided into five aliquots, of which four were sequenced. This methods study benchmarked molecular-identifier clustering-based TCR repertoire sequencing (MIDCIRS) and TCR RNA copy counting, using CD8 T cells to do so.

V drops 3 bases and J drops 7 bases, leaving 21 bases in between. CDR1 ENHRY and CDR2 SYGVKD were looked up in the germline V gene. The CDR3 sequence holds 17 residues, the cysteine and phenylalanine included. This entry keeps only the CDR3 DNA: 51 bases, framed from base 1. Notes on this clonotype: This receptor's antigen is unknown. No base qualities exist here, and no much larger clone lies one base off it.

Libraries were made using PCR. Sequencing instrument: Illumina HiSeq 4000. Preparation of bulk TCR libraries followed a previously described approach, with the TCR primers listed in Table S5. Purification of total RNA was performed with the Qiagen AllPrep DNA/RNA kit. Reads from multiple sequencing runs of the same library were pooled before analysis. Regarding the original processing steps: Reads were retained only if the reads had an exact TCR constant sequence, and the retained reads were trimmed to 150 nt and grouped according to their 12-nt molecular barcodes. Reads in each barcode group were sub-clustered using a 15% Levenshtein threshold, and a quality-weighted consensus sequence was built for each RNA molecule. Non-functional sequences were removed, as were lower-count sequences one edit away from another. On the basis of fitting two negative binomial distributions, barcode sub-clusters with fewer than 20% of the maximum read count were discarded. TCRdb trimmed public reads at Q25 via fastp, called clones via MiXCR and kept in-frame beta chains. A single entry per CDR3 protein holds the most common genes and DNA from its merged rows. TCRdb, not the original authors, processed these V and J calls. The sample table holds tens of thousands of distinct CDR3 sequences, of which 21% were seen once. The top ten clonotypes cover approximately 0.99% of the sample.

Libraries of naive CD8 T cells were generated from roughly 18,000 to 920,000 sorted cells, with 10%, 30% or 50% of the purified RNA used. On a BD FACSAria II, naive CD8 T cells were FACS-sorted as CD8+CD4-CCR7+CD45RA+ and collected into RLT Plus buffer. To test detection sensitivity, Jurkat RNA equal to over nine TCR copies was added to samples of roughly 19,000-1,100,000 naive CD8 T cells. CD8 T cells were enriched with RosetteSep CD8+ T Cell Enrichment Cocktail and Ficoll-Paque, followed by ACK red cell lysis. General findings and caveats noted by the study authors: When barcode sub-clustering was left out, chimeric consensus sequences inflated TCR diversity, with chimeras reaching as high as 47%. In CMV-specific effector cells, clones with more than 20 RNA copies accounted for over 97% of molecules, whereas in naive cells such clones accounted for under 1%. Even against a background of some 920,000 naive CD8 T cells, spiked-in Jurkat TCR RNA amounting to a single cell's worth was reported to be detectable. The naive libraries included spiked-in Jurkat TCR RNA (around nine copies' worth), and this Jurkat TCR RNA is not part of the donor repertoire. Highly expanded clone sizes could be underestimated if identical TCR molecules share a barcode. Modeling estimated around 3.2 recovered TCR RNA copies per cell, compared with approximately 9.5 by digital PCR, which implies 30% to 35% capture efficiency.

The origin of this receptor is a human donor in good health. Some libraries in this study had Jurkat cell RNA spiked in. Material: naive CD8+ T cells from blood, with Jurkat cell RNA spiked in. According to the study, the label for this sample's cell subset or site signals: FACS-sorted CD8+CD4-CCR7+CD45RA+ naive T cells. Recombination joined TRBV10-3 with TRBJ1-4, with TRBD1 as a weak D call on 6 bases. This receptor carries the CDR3 CAISDPVLGAEGEKLFF. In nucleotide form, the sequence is TGTGCCATCAGTGACCCGGTCCTGGGGGCCGAAGGTGAAAAACTGTTTTTT.